This TCR beta chain was documented in a study of shared clonotypes between healthy human individuals. Profiled with immunoSEQ multiplex PCR; TCRdb holds only in-frame clones, not every one. The data hold 2 million to 2.5 million clones, with roughly 92% observed a single time. Germline V gene lookup returns CDR1 LNHDA and CDR2 SQIVND (reference sequence). This CDR3 spans 12 amino acids. Remarks on this clone: The junction shows a germline mismatch at one end, possibly a read error.

This chain uses TRBV19 with TRBJ1-4, with D maybe TRBD1 (6 bases). The clonotype was recovered from a man younger than 30 in good health. Some clones in this sample may be carry-over from other donors' samples. The sample consisted of naive CD4+ T cells from PBMCs. The subset denotes: CD45RA+ positively selected. CDR3 coding DNA: TGTGCCAGTAGGGCGAACGCGGGACATCTACGGTTT. Translated, it gives CASRANAGHLRF.